A selection of T cell receptor beta chains follows, all from one sample in a study of blood T cell repertoires in COVID-19. Repertoires were generated with immunoSEQ multiplex PCR, while TCRdb's copy carries only in-frame clones and drops some. The data contain some 220,000 clones, over 80% of them seen just once; the ten biggest clones take up roughly 5%. The sample taken for sequencing was peripheral blood. These TCRs come from a human donor in a cohort sampled during active COVID-19. Each CDR3 is given with its conserved first and last residue. The order of the fields is CDR3 protein, CDR3 DNA, D gene, CDR3 length, V gene, clone size, J gene. The D gene is left open where the match is weak. For some rows the clone size is stated as once, few or many, or as a class when expanded; others skip it.

CDR3aa: CASSDLQGTYEQYF
CDR3nt: TGTGCCAGTAGTGACCTCCAGGGGACCTACGAGCAGTACTTC
d_gene: .
len: 14
v_gene: TRBV19
abundance: few
j_gene: TRBJ2-7

CDR3aa: CASSPGQGEEQYF
CDR3nt: TGTGCTAGCAGCCCCGGACAGGGTGAAGAGCAGTACTTC
d_gene: TRBD1
len: 13
v_gene: TRBV7-7
abundance: .
j_gene: TRBJ2-7

CDR3aa: CASSSKNTYLAKNIQYF
CDR3nt: TGTGCCAGCAGCTCGAAGAACACATATCTAGCCAAAAACATTCAGTACTTC
d_gene: .
len: 17
v_gene: TRBV5-6
abundance: .
j_gene: TRBJ2-4

CDR3aa: CASSTELARSTDTQYF
CDR3nt: TGTGCCAGCAGCACGGAACTAGCTCGTAGCACAGATACGCAGTATTTT
d_gene: .
len: 16
v_gene: TRBV11-1
abundance: .
j_gene: TRBJ2-3

CDR3aa: CASSPSTGGGETQYF
CDR3nt: TGTGCCAGCAGCCCTTCGACAGGGGGCGGTGAGACCCAGTACTTC
d_gene: TRBD1
len: 15
v_gene: TRBV5-4
abundance: .
j_gene: TRBJ2-5

CDR3aa: CASKSGASTDTQYF
CDR3nt: TGTGCCAGCAAAAGCGGGGCTAGCACAGATACGCAGTATTTT
d_gene: TRBD2
len: 14
v_gene: TRBV27
abundance: .
j_gene: TRBJ2-3

CDR3aa: CASSFPGEQFF
CDR3nt: TGTGCCAGCAGCTTCCCCGGGGAGCAGTTCTTC
d_gene: .
len: 11
v_gene: TRBV11-3
abundance: few
j_gene: TRBJ2-1

CDR3aa: CASSLVRGPANYGYTF
CDR3nt: TGTGCCAGCAGCTTGGTTAGGGGGCCCGCTAACTATGGCTACACCTTC
d_gene: TRBD1
len: 16
v_gene: TRBV7-9
abundance: .
j_gene: TRBJ1-2

CDR3aa: CASSEAQGTRYEQYF
CDR3nt: TGTGCCAGCAGTGAAGCGCAGGGTACTCGCTACGAGCAGTACTTC
d_gene: .
len: 15
v_gene: TRBV6-1
abundance: .
j_gene: TRBJ2-7

CDR3aa: CASSLGWTGVGAGELFF
CDR3nt: TGTGCCAGCAGCTTGGGGTGGACAGGGGTAGGGGCCGGGGAGCTGTTTTTT
d_gene: TRBD1
len: 17
v_gene: TRBV5-4
abundance: few
j_gene: TRBJ2-2

CDR3aa: CASSHFSAGASTDTQYF
CDR3nt: TGTGCCAGCAGCCATTTCTCAGCGGGGGCCTCCACAGATACGCAGTATTTT
d_gene: TRBD2
len: 17
v_gene: TRBV3-1/TRBV3-2
abundance: .
j_gene: TRBJ2-3

CDR3aa: CASSLDGQNNSPLHF
CDR3nt: TGCGCCAGCAGCTTGGACGGTCAAAATAATTCACCCCTCCACTTT
d_gene: .
len: 15
v_gene: TRBV5-1
abundance: .
j_gene: TRBJ1-6

CDR3aa: CASSWGGRANEKLFF
CDR3nt: TGCGCCAGCAGCTGGGGGGGGCGAGCGAACGAAAAACTGTTTTTT
d_gene: .
len: 15
v_gene: TRBV5-1
abundance: .
j_gene: TRBJ1-4

CDR3aa: CASSERATEAFF
CDR3nt: TGTGCCAGCAGCGAAAGAGCCACTGAAGCTTTCTTT
d_gene: .
len: 12
v_gene: TRBV7-9
abundance: .
j_gene: TRBJ1-1

CDR3aa: CASSIGRGGQGYGYTF
CDR3nt: TGTGCCAGTAGTATCGGCAGGGGAGGACAGGGCTATGGCTACACCTTC
d_gene: TRBD1
len: 16
v_gene: TRBV19
abundance: .
j_gene: TRBJ1-2

CDR3aa: CASSPPSGLASNTDTQYF
CDR3nt: TGTGCCAGCAGCCCTCCGTCTGGGCTAGCCTCCAACACAGATACGCAGTATTTT
d_gene: .
len: 18
v_gene: TRBV7-9
abundance: once
j_gene: TRBJ2-3

CDR3aa: CAWKRAGTEAFF
CDR3nt: TGTGCCTGGAAGAGGGCCGGCACTGAAGCTTTCTTT
d_gene: .
len: 12
v_gene: TRBV30
abundance: .
j_gene: TRBJ1-1

CDR3aa: CASSPYGQGNQPQHF
CDR3nt: TGTGCCAGCAGTCCTTATGGTCAGGGCAATCAGCCCCAGCATTTT
d_gene: .
len: 15
v_gene: TRBV6-5
abundance: .
j_gene: TRBJ1-5

CDR3aa: CASSRRQGWNEQFF
CDR3nt: TGTGCCAGCAGTCGCCGACAGGGGTGGAATGAGCAGTTCTTC
d_gene: TRBD1
len: 14
v_gene: TRBV27
abundance: .
j_gene: TRBJ2-1

CDR3aa: CASSTPGKEKLFF
CDR3nt: TGCGCCAGCAGTACTCCAGGGAAGGAAAAACTGTTTTTT
d_gene: .
len: 13
v_gene: TRBV10-2
abundance: .
j_gene: TRBJ1-4

CDR3aa: CATSPARQLMNTEAFF
CDR3nt: TGTGCCACCTCTCCCGCCCGACAGCTCATGAACACTGAAGCTTTCTTT
d_gene: .
len: 16
v_gene: TRBV19
abundance: .
j_gene: TRBJ1-1

CDR3aa: CASREGWGRDYQPQHF
CDR3nt: TGTGCCAGTAGAGAGGGGTGGGGCAGGGACTATCAGCCCCAGCATTTT
d_gene: .
len: 16
v_gene: TRBV19
abundance: .
j_gene: TRBJ1-5

CDR3aa: CASSYSGAVNTEAFF
CDR3nt: TGTGCCAGCAGTTACTCAGGGGCGGTGAACACTGAAGCTTTCTTT
d_gene: .
len: 15
v_gene: TRBV6-5
abundance: .
j_gene: TRBJ1-1

CDR3aa: CASRDRLETQYF
CDR3nt: TGTGCCAGTAGGGACAGATTAGAGACCCAGTACTTC
d_gene: .
len: 12
v_gene: TRBV19
abundance: .
j_gene: TRBJ2-5

CDR3aa: CATSEPGEHEQYF
CDR3nt: TGTGCCACCAGTGAGCCAGGGGAGCACGAGCAGTACTTC
d_gene: .
len: 13
v_gene: TRBV24-1
abundance: .
j_gene: TRBJ2-7

CDR3aa: CASSLGAASSKVPDTQYF
CDR3nt: TGCGCCAGCAGCTTGGGGGCGGCTAGCTCAAAGGTACCAGATACGCAGTATTTT
d_gene: .
len: 18
v_gene: TRBV5-1
abundance: .
j_gene: TRBJ2-3